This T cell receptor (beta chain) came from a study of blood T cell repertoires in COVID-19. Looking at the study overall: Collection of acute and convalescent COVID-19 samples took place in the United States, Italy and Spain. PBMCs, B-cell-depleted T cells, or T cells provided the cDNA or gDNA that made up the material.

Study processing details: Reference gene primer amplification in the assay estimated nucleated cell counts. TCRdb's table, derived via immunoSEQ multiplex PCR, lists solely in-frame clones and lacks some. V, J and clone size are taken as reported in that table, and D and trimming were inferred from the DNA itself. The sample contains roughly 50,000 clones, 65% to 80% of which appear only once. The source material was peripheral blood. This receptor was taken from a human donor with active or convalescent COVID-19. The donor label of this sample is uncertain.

In DNA, the CDR3 is TGTGCCAGCAGCGTAGTCGTCCAGTACGAGCAGTACTTC. It translates to CASSVVVQYEQYF. The V call is TRBV9, the J call TRBJ2-7; the D is unclear. The CDR3 runs 13 residues. V dropped 0 bases and J dropped 4 bases, with 8 bases sitting between them. Germline V lookup: CDR1 SGDLS, CDR2 YYNGEE.